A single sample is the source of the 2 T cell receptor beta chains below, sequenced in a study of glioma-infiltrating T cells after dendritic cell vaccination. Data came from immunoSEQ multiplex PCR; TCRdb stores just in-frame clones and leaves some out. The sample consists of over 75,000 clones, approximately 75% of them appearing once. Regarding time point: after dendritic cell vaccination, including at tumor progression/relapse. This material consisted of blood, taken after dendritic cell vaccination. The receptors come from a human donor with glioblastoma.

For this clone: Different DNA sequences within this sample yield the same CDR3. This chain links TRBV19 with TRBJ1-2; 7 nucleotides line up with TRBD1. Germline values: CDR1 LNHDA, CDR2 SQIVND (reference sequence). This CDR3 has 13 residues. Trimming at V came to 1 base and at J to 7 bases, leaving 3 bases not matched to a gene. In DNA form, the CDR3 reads TGTGCCAGTAGTATAGGGGACAGATCTGGCTACACCTTC. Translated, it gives CASSIGDRSGYTF. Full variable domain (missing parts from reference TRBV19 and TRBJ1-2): DGGITQSPKYLFRKEGQNVTLSCEQNLNHDAMYWYRQDPGQGLRLIYYSQIVNDFQKGDIAEGYSVSREKKESFPLTVTSAQKNPTAFYLCASSIGDRSGYTFGSGTRLTVV.

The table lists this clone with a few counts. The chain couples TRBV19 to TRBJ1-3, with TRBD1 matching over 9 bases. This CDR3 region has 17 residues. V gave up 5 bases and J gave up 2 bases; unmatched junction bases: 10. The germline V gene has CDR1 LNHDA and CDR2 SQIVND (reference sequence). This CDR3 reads CASSPVNRGLTGNTIYF. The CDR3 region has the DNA TGTGCCAGTAGTCCCGTCAACAGGGGGCTGACTGGAAACACCATATATTTT.